Each of the 10 T cell receptor beta chains below was sequenced from the same sample in a study of Graves' ophthalmopathy and Graves' hyperthyroidism. RNA transcripts were the template, and TCR beta CDR3 regions were amplified from them. The first round was an RT-PCR with HTBI primers, and the second round was a multiplex PCR. TCRdb passed the multiplex PCR reads through MiXCR, listing each CDR3 protein once. The sample lists around 470,000 distinct CDR3 sequences, about 15% seen once, with approximately 9.8% in the top ten. The sequenced material came from blood. Receptor source: a woman in her twenties or thirties with Graves' ophthalmopathy.

This clonotype has a count of ten or more. The CDR3 DNA is TGTGCCAGCAGTTTACGGGGACTAGTTTACGAGCAGTACTTC. Translation gives CASSLRGLVYEQYF. This chain links TRBV27 with TRBJ2-7, with 8 bases identical to TRBD2. After removal of 2 bases from V and 4 bases from J, the junction contained 4 bases not matched to a gene. CDR3 length equals 14 residues. Per the germline V gene, CDR1 is MNHEY and CDR2 is SMNVEV (reference sequence).

The chain joins TRBV28 to TRBJ2-7; 11 positions agree with TRBD2. CDR3 size: 15 residues. The germline CDR1 and CDR2 sequences are MDHEN and SYDVKM. V lost 5 bases, J lost 3 bases, and 6 bases stayed unmatched. CDR3: CASSARLAGSYEQYF. CDR3 nucleotide sequence: TGTGCCAGCAGTGCCCGACTAGCGGGGAGCTACGAGCAGTACTTC.

The chain is built from TRBV13 and TRBJ1-1; 8 nucleotides match TRBD1. Germline lookup yields CDR1 PRHDT and CDR2 FYEKMQ (reference sequence). The J segment lost 6 bases and the V segment lost 9 bases, leaving 15 bases of the junction unmatched. The CDR3 spans 15 residues. CDR3 nucleotide sequence: TGTGCCAGTGCGGCCCTCGGGCAGGGGGCATCTGAAGCTTTCTTT. Protein sequence: CASAALGQGASEAFF.

This clonotype was picked up many times. CDR3 nucleotide sequence: TGCGCCAGGGGTATGGGGTTCATCTGTCACGGGGAGCTGTTTTTT. Translating gives CARGMGFICHGELFF. This chain joins TRBV10-1 and TRBJ2-2; D remains ambiguous. There are 15 residues in the CDR3. V was trimmed by 9 bases and J by 7 bases, leaving 21 bases between them. The V gene's germline CDR1 is WNHNN and CDR2 SYGVQD (reference sequence).

The table lists this clonotype with many counts. V is TRBV6-2 or TRBV6-3 and J is TRBJ1-5, with a tentative D call TRBD1 (5 bases). The CDR3 is 14 residues long. Germline values: CDR1 MNHEY, CDR2 SVGEGT. The germline V and J ends were trimmed by 6 bases and 3 bases, with 12 bases remaining between them. The CDR3 protein is CASSRTGNNQPQHF. In nucleotides, the CDR3 is TGTGCCAGCAGCCGTACAGGAAACAATCAGCCCCAGCATTTT.

This clonotype showed up just a few times. The chain has TRBV3-1 and TRBJ1-2, with a possible D match to TRBD1 (6 bases). The germline gives CDR1 LGHDT, CDR2 YNNKEL (reference sequence). The CDR3 consists of 16 residues. The germline V and J ends were trimmed by 6 bases and 3 bases, with 20 bases remaining between them. The CDR3 protein is CASRPSGTRQHYGYTF. In DNA form, the CDR3 reads TGTGCCAGCAGGCCTTCCGGGACAAGGCAACACTATGGCTACACCTTC.

This clonotype was found a few times. V is TRBV11-2 and J is TRBJ2-7, with D maybe TRBD1 (5 bases). Germline values: CDR1 SGHAT, CDR2 FQNNGV. V was cut by 5 bases and J by 4 bases, with 15 bases left in between. This CDR3 region has 14 residues. CDR3: CASSPGYGVYEQYF. The DNA of the CDR3 is TGTGCCAGCAGCCCAGGGTATGGGGTTTACGAGCAGTACTTC.

V gene TRBV11-2 combines with J gene TRBJ2-7; tentative D call: TRBD1 (6 bases). Trimming shortened V by 4 bases and J by 2 bases, and 18 bases separated the two germline ends. This CDR3 region has 16 residues. The germline V gene has CDR1 SGHAT and CDR2 FQNNGV. The chain's CDR3 is CASSSGTGKGTYEQYF. The CDR3 coding sequence is TGTGCCAGCAGCTCTGGAACAGGGAAAGGTACCTACGAGCAGTACTTC.

At least ten counts were recorded for this clonotype. This chain uses TRBV13 with TRBJ1-1; 10 nucleotides agree with TRBD1. The CDR3 has 16 residues. V lost 4 bases and J lost 4; bases outside the gene matches: 9. CDR1 is PRHDT, CDR2 FYEKMQ, per germline (reference sequence). Here the CDR3 reads CASSSRTGGWITEAFF. The CDR3 coding sequence is TGTGCCAGCAGCTCCCGGACAGGGGGTTGGATCACTGAAGCTTTCTTT.

This chain joins TRBV28 and TRBJ2-7; no clear D. V lost 6 bases and J lost 7, with 19 bases in between. Germline assignment: CDR1 MDHEN and CDR2 SYDVKM. This CDR3 has 14 amino acids. This CDR3 reads CASSQETMATEQYF. Written as DNA, the CDR3 is TGTGCCAGCAGCCAAGAAACTATGGCTACGGAGCAGTACTTC.